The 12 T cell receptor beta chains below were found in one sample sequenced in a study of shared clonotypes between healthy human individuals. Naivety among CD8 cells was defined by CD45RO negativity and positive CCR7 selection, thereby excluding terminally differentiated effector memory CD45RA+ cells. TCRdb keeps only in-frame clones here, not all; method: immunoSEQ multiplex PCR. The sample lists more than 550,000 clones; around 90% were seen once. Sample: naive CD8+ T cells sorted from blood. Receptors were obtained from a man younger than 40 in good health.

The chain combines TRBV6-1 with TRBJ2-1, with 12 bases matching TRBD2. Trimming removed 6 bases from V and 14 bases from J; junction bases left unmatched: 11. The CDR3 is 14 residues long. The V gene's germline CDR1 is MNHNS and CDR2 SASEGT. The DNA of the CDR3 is TGTGCCAGCAGCGGTCTTCTAGCGGGAGGGCCGGAGTTCTTC. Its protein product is CASSGLLAGGPEFF.

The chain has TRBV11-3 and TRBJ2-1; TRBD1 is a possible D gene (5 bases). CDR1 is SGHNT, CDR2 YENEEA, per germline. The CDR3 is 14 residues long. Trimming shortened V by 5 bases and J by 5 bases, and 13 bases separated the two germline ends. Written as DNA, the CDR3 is TGTGCCAGCAGCCCTCTGGGGCCCCACAATGAGCAGTTCTTC. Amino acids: CASSPLGPHNEQFF.

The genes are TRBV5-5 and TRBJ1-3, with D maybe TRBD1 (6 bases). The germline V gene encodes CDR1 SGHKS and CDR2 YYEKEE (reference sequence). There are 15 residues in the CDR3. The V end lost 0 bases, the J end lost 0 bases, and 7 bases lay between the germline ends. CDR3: CASSLGGGSGNTIYF. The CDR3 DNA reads TGTGCCAGCAGCTTGGGAGGGGGCTCTGGAAACACCATATATTTT.

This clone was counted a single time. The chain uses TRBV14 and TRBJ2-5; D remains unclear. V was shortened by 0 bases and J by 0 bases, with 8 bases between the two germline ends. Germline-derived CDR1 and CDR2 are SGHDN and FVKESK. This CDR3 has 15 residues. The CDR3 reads CASSQDNSYQETQYF. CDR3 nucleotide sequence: TGTGCCAGCAGCCAAGACAACAGCTACCAAGAGACCCAGTACTTC.

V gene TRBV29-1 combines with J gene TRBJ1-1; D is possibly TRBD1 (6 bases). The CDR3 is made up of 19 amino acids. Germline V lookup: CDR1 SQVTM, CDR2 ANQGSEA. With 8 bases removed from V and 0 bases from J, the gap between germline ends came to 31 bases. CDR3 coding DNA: TGCAGCCACCAACCCCGGGACACCCTCCGAGCCGGCCTGAACACTGAAGCTTTCTTT. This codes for CSHQPRDTLRAGLNTEAFF.

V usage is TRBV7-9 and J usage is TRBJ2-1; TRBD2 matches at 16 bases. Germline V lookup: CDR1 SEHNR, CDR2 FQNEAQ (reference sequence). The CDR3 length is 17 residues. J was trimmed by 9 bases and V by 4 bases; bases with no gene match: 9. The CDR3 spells CASSSYGTSGRALEQFF. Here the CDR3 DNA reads TGTGCCAGCAGCTCGTATGGGACTAGCGGGAGGGCCCTTGAGCAGTTCTTC. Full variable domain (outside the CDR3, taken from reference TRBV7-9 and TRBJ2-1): DTGVSQNPRHKITKRGQNVTFRCDPISEHNRLYWYRQTLGQGPEFLTYFQNEAQLEKSRLLSDRFSAERPKGSFSTLEIQRTEQGDSAMYLCASSSYGTSGRALEQFFGPGTRLTVL.

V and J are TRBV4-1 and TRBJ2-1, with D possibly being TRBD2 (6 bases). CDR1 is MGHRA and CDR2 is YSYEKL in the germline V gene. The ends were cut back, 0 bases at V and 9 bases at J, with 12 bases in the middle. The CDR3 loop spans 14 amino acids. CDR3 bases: TGCGCCAGCAGCCAAGACGGGAGATTGGGTGAGCAGTTCTTC. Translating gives CASSQDGRLGEQFF.

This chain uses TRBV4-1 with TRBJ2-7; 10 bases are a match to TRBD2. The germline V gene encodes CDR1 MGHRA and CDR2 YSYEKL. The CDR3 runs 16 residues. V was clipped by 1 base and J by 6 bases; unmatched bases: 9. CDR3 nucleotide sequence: TGCGCCAGCAGCCAAGCCTACAGACTAGCGGGTACCGAGCAGTACTTC. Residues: CASSQAYRLAGTEQYF.

The CDR3 sequence: CSARDGQTQYF. CDR3 bases: TGCAGTGCTAGAGATGGCCAGACCCAGTACTTC. The chain links TRBV20-1 to TRBJ2-5; D is undetermined. Trimming removed 0 bases at V and 6 bases at J, with 5 bases between. There are 11 residues in the CDR3. The germline gives CDR1 DFQATT, CDR2 SNEGSKA (reference sequence).

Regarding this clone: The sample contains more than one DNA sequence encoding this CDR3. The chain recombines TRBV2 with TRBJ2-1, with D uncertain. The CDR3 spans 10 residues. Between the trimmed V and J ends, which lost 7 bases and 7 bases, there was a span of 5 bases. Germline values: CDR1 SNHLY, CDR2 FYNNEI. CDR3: CASIGNEQFF. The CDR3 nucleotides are TGTGCCAGCATAGGGAATGAGCAGTTCTTC.

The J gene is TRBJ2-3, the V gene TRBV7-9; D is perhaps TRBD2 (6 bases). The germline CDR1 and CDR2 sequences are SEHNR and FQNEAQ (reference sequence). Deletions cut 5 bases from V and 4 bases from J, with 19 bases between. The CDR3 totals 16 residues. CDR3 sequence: CASSPEAGSSSDTQYF. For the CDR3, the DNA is TGTGCCAGCAGCCCCGAAGCCGGGAGTTCCTCAGATACGCAGTATTTT. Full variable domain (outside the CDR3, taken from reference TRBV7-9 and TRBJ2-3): DTGVSQNPRHKITKRGQNVTFRCDPISEHNRLYWYRQTLGQGPEFLTYFQNEAQLEKSRLLSDRFSAERPKGSFSTLEIQRTEQGDSAMYLCASSPEAGSSSDTQYFGPGTRLTVL.

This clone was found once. The CDR3 region is CSVGITGENYGYTF. The CDR3 DNA sequence: TGCAGCGTTGGGATCACAGGGGAGAACTATGGCTACACCTTC. V usage is TRBV29-1 and J usage is TRBJ1-2; TRBD1 aligns across 7 bases. Germline trimming cut 4 bases from V and 2 bases from J; bases unmatched to any gene: 7. CDR1 is SQVTM, CDR2 ANQGSEA, per germline. The CDR3 sequence is 14 residues long.